This is a list of T cell receptor beta chains from one sample in a study of chemoradiotherapy in HPV16-positive cancers. Clones were read by immunoSEQ multiplex PCR, and TCRdb kept only the in-frame ones, dropping some. The sample lists about 27,000 clones, over 90% occurring once. Sequenced material: blood, taken from a patient who underwent chemoradiotherapy. The receptors were sampled from a human donor with HPV-associated anogenital cancer. Each CDR3 is given with its conserved first and last residue.

V	length	J	CDR3
TRBV5-6	15	TRBJ1-2	CASSLERADNYGYTF
TRBV18	14	TRBJ1-2	CASSPIEGSYGYTF
TRBV19	14	-	CASSYDRGSYEQYF
TRBV19	14	TRBJ1-5	CASSRGGGNQPQHF
TRBV25-1	15	TRBJ2-7	CASSVSGGGSYEQYF
TRBV28	14	TRBJ2-3	CATRLLLATDTQYF
TRBV18	15	TRBJ2-7	CASSPRAGGTYEQYF
TRBV11-2	14	TRBJ2-2	CASSRTSVPGELFF
TRBV13	16	TRBJ2-1	CASRLLGLAGVNEQFF
TRBV4-3	17	TRBJ1-4	CASSQAPARTGGEKLFF
TRBV11-2	16	TRBJ2-1	CASSGGGQFFYNEQFF
TRBV4-1	16	TRBJ2-7	CASSQFPGQGSYEQYF
TRBV11-2	15	TRBJ2-4	CASSSYRAAKNIQYF
TRBV2	16	TRBJ2-7	CASSAGQGISYYEQYF
TRBV4-2	14	TRBJ1-1	CASSQGRVGTEAFF
TRBV7-9	18	TRBJ2-3	CASSSGFRDIQKRDTQYF
TRBV19	17	TRBJ1-3	CASSNPGQASSGNTIYF
TRBV2	12	TRBJ2-5	CASRRVQETQYF
TRBV19	16	TRBJ1-1	CASSTERRIMNTEAFF
TRBV18	14	TRBJ2-1	CASSPSGAYNEQFF
TRBV2	13	TRBJ1-2	CASSVSGTYGYTF
TRBV7-2	15	TRBJ2-3	CASSPLRVGIDTQYF
TRBV6-1	13	TRBJ2-5	CASRLQGPETQYF
TRBV7-3	11	TRBJ2-7	CASSPLYEQYF
TRBV7-2	13	TRBJ2-7	CASTSGGLLGTYF
TRBV14	14	TRBJ1-2	CASSQVQGSYGYTF
TRBV11-2	17	TRBJ2-6	CASSLAGGSSGANVLTF
TRBV7-2	13	TRBJ2-1	CASSFGRAVEQFF
TRBV6-1	14	TRBJ2-4	CASSGGGRQNIQYF
TRBV11-3	12	TRBJ2-1	CASSLDPNEQFF
TRBV9	13	TRBJ1-2	CASSDIQGYGYTF
TRBV28	12	TRBJ1-1	CASSPRGTEAFF
TRBV19	14	TRBJ1-1	CASSTQTGTSEAFF
TRBV11-2	16	TRBJ1-1	CASSLPRPREDTEAFF
TRBV11-2	13	TRBJ2-7	CASSLRLNYEQYF
TRBV6-5	13	TRBJ2-7	CASRLRESYEQYF
TRBV4-1	15	TRBJ2-5	CASSQKQGSQETQYF
TRBV27	13	TRBJ1-2	CASSLQGRSGYTF
TRBV29-1	13	TRBJ1-2	CSVERDRNYGYTF
TRBV7-5	15	TRBJ1-1	CVRSLGGGRFTEAFF
TRBV7-8	14	TRBJ2-7	CASTGQQGALEQYF
TRBV7-9	19	TRBJ2-1	CASSLAPNWVLAGVIEQFF
TRBV19	17	TRBJ2-1	CASSIVGGGGSYNEQFF
TRBV7-2	15	TRBJ1-1	CASSLGQSRRTEAFF
TRBV5-1	14	TRBJ2-7	CASTVTGGSHEQYF
TRBV27	14	TRBJ1-1	CASGSGQLNTEAFF
TRBV2	13	TRBJ1-5	CASRRDREQPQHF
TRBV19	15	TRBJ2-2	CASRPGQGDTGELFF
TRBV6-6	13	TRBJ2-7	CASRLRESYEQYF
TRBV25-1	18	TRBJ1-3	CASSPPSGRGQRRNTIYF